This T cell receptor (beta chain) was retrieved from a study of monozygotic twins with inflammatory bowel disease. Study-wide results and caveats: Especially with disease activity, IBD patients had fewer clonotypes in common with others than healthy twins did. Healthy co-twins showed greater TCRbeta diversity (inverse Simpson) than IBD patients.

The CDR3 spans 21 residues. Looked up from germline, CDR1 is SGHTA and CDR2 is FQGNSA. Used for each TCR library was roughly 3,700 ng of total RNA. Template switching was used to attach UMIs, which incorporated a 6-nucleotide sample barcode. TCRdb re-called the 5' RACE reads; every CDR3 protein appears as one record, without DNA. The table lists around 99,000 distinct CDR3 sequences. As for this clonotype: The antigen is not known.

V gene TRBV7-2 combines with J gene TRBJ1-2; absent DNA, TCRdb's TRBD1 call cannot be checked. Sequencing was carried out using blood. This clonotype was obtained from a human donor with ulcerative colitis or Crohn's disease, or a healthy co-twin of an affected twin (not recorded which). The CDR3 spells CASSFYARRTGGARDRHGYTF.